This TCR beta chain comes out of a study of neoadjuvant anti-PD-1 for oral cavity cancer. On the study more broadly: Non-progressing patients received a fourth nivolumab dose near day 43, then surgery on days 50-56.

Turning to this clone: What it binds is not known.

Assay: immunoSEQ multiplex PCR; the TCRdb copy retains only in-frame clones and omits some. Among 80,000 to 95,000 clones listed, more than 80% were seen once. Unmatched junction bases numbered 9, after V lost 3 bases and J lost 6 bases. The CDR3 is 17 amino acids. Germline V gene sequence: CDR1 KGHSH, CDR2 LQKENI. Study-wide results and caveats: Non-responders to neoadjuvant nivolumab had significantly more clonal PBMC T cells than responders.

The receptor comes from a person between 40 and 80 years old with oral cavity squamous cell carcinoma. The rearrangement joins TRBV18 to TRBJ2-2; 11 bases match TRBD2. Sample: PBMCs, taken before nivolumab (anti-PD-1) treatment. In DNA form, the CDR3 reads TGTGCCAGCTCACCGCCGACTAGCGGGAATCTCGCCGGGGAGCTGTTTTTT. Translation gives CASSPPTSGNLAGELFF.